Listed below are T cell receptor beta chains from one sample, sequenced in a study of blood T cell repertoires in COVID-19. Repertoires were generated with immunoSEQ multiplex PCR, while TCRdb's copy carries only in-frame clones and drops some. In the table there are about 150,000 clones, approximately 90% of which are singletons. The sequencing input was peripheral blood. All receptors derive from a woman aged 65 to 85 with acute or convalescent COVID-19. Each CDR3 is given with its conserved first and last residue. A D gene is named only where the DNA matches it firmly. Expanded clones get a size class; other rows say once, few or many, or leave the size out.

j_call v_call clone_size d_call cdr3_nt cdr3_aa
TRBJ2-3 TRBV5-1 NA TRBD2 TGCGCCAGCACCCTAGGACTAGCGGGCACAGATACGCAGTATTTT CASTLGLAGTDTQYF
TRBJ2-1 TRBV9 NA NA TGTGCCAGCAGCGGAAGGACGGGGTCCTATAGTGAGCAGTTCTTC CASSGRTGSYSEQFF
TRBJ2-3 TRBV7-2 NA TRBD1 TGTGCCAGCAGCTCCAAGACAGGGGGCGCGGGAACAGATACGCAGTATTTT CASSSKTGGAGTDTQYF
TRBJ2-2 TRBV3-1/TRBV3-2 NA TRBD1 TGTGCCAGCAGCCAAGGACAGGGTGCCACCGGGGAGCTGTTTTTT CASSQGQGATGELFF
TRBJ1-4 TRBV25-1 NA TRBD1 TGTGCCAGCAGTGATTTTCCCTCGACAGGGCTCGAAAAACTGTTTTTT CASSDFPSTGLEKLFF
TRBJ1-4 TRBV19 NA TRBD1 TGTGCCAGTAGCCGGACAGGGGCAGGATTCACTAATGAAAAACTGTTTTTT CASSRTGAGFTNEKLFF
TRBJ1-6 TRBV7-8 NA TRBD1 TGTGCCAGCAGCTTATTCGGGACAGCAAATTCACCCCTCCACTTT CASSLFGTANSPLHF
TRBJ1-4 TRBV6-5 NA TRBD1 TGTGCCAGCAGTTACTCGAGGACAGGGCCGGAACTGTTTTTT CASSYSRTGPELFF
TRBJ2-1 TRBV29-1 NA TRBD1 TGCAGCGTTGTCCGGGACAGGGGTTCAAATGAGCAGTTCTTC CSVVRDRGSNEQFF
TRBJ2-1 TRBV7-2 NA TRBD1 TGTGCCAGCCGCCGGGACAGGCGATACAATGAGCAGTTCTTC CASRRDRRYNEQFF
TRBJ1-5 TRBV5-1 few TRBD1 TGCGCCAGCAGCACAAATACGGGACAGGGAGGGCCCCAGCATTTT CASSTNTGQGGPQHF
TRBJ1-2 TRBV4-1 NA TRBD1 TGCGCCAGCACCCTAACCCAGACAGGGGTCTATGGCTACACCTTC CASTLTQTGVYGYTF
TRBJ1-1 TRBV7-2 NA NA TGTGCCAGCAGCCCCCCGGGAATGAACACTGAAGCTTTCTTT CASSPPGMNTEAFF
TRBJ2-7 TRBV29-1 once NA TGCAGCGTTGAAGAAGGGGCGACCGACGAGCAGTACTTC CSVEEGATDEQYF
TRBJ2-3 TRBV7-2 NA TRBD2 TGTGCCAGCAGCTTAAGGAGTGCGGGGGGGTATGCAGATACGCAGTATTTT CASSLRSAGGYADTQYF
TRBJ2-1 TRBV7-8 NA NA TGTGCCAGCAGCCACCCCCGACGGGGCTACAATGAGCAGTTCTTC CASSHPRRGYNEQFF
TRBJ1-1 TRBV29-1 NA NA TGCAGCGCTGCCATCAGGGTCAACACTGAAGCTTTCTTT CSAAIRVNTEAFF